This T cell receptor (beta chain) originates from a study of identical twins. Points from the study as a whole: Conclusions were based on cross-sectional statistical analysis, without following the same donors.

The V segment lost 8 bases and the J segment 4 bases; nucleotides outside the gene matches: 14. The CDR3 totals 15 residues. A universal primer site came from template switching; cDNA carried unique molecular identifiers. MiXCR, run by TCRdb on the 5' RACE reads, gives a single entry per CDR3 protein. The table includes roughly 540,000 distinct CDR3 sequences, 20% to 25% detected once. This clonotype was detected ten times or more. What it binds is unknown. Separately, the same data were catalogued under a study of T cells expressing NK-cell markers. According to that study: Sequenced donors, eight in total, included seven who were HCMV-seropositive and one who was seronegative. In 5 to 7 donors, dominant NKG2C+ clonotypes were roughly 1.0-7.0% of CD8+ T cells.

The chain links TRBV12-3 or TRBV12-4 to TRBJ2-7; 7 bases are a match to TRBD1. The sample consisted of CD4+ T cells sorted from blood. This receptor was obtained from a woman aged 18 to 35 in good health. Here the CDR3 reads CASASAGTVLYEQYF. DNA for the CDR3: TGTGCCAGCGCTTCAGCCGGGACAGTCCTTTACGAGCAGTACTTC.